This T cell receptor (beta chain) was identified during a study of blood T cell repertoires in COVID-19. Background on the study: The origin of the acute and convalescent COVID-19 samples was the United States, Italy and Spain. PBMCs, B-cell-depleted T cells, or T cells provided the cDNA or gDNA that made up the material.

This clone was seen a single time. Per the study methods: Reference gene primer amplification gave nucleated cell count estimates. Profiling relied on immunoSEQ multiplex PCR, and the TCRdb table lists in-frame clones only, not all of them. That table furnishes V, J and clone size, whereas the DNA furnished D and trimming. The table lists around 230,000 clones, roughly 84% of them singletons. After removal of 0 bases from V and 2 bases from J, the junction contained 13 bases not matched to a gene. In germline, CDR1 is SGHNT, CDR2 YYREEE (reference sequence). The CDR3 loop spans 18 amino acids. The TCR originated in a man in his forties who had recovered from COVID-19. This chain uses TRBV5-4 with TRBJ2-5, with TRBD2 identical over 7 bases. The sequenced sample was peripheral blood. The CDR3: CASSLGPSRRGLQETQYF. Written as DNA, the CDR3 is TGTGCCAGCAGCTTGGGCCCCAGCCGGCGGGGGTTGCAAGAGACCCAGTACTTC. Supplemented by reference TRBV5-4 and TRBJ2-5, the full variable domain reads ETGVTQSPTHLIKTRGQQVTLRCSSQSGHNTVSWYQQALGQGPQFIFQYYREEENGRGNFPPRFSGLQFPNYSSELNVNALELDDSALYLCASSLGPSRRGLQETQYFGPGTRLLVL.